The 21 T cell receptor beta chains presented below share a single source sample, sequenced in a study of cytomegalovirus exposure and HLA in healthy donors. PCR involved 60 Vbeta and 13 Jbeta primers. Libraries were prepared by immunoSEQ multiplex PCR; TCRdb keeps only in-frame clonotypes and omits some of them. The sample carries about 130,000 clones, around 77% recorded once. Sequenced input: PBMCs. The receptor set was obtained from a woman in her 50s in good health and CMV-seronegative.

The J gene is TRBJ2-7, the V gene TRBV28; perhaps TRBD2 as D (6 bases). V was cut by 2 bases and J by 12 bases, with 11 bases left in between. This CDR3 contains 11 residues. The germline V gene encodes CDR1 MDHEN and CDR2 SYDVKM. CDR3 nucleotide sequence: TGTGCCAGCAGTTTAATGGGGGAGGCGTACTTC. This gives the protein CASSLMGEAYF.

The chain joins TRBV7-6 to TRBJ2-1; D might be TRBD2 (6 bases). CDR1 is SGHVS and CDR2 is FNYEAQ in the germline V gene. This CDR3 is built from 15 residues. V shed 0 bases and J shed 10 bases, with 16 bases lying between them. The DNA of the CDR3 is TGTGCCAGCAGCTTAGCGGTCTCGGCGGGGACGGAGCAGTTCTTC. Translated, it gives CASSLAVSAGTEQFF.

The chain employs TRBV28 and TRBJ2-5; TRBD1 agrees at 7 bases. CDR1 MDHEN and CDR2 SYDVKM come from the germline V gene. This CDR3 has 14 amino acids. The ends lost 5 bases at V and 5 bases at J; junction bases unmatched: 8. CDR3 DNA sequence: TGTGCCAGCAGTCTACAGGGGTTAAGGGAGACCCAGTACTTC. Its protein is CASSLQGLRETQYF.

This clone has just a few counts. The chain links TRBV5-4 to TRBJ2-4; 10 bases line up with TRBD2. The CDR3 is 16 amino acids. V was pared by 0 bases and J by 2 bases, with 2 bases of the junction left unmatched. Germline V lookup: CDR1 SGHNT, CDR2 YYREEE (reference sequence). CDR3 bases: TGTGCCAGCAGCTTGGCTAGCGGGAGTTCCAAAAACATTCAGTACTTC. It codes for CASSLASGSSKNIQYF.

The rearrangement joins TRBV7-3 to TRBJ2-7; D ambiguous. From germline, CDR1 is SGHTA and CDR2 FQGTGA. Trimming pared 3 bases from V and 0 bases from J, leaving 6 bases between. The CDR3 consists of 13 residues. CDR3 amino acids: CASSLSSSYEQYF. Here the CDR3 DNA reads TGTGCCAGCAGCTTGAGTAGCTCCTACGAGCAGTACTTC.

The V call is TRBV15, the J call TRBJ1-2; D gene ambiguous. The CDR3 is made up of 13 amino acids. Trimming cost V 6 bases and J 3 bases, with 11 bases left between them. Looked up from germline, CDR1 is LNHNV and CDR2 is YYDKDF (reference sequence). CDR3 loop: CATRNSEDYGYTF. In nucleotides, the CDR3 is TGTGCCACCAGAAATTCAGAGGACTATGGCTACACCTTC.

In DNA form, the CDR3 reads TGTGCTAGTGGTTCTGACTCGGGGGGGCATAATGAGCAGTTCTTC. It is translated as CASGSDSGGHNEQFF. The gene calls are TRBV12-5 and TRBJ2-1, with TRBD2 identical over 8 bases. The CDR3 is 15 residues long. Trimming removed 4 bases from V and 7 bases from J; junction bases left unmatched: 9. CDR1 LGHNT and CDR2 FRNRAP come from the germline V gene.

The chain recombines TRBV5-8 with TRBJ2-6; 12 nucleotides line up with TRBD2. Trimming at V came to 6 bases and at J to 5 bases, leaving 6 bases not matched to a gene. Germline V gene data show CDR1 as SGHTS and CDR2 as YDEGEE. The CDR3 is 16 residues long. The CDR3 nucleotides are TGTGCCAGCACTCCTAGCGGGAGGGTGAGGGCCAACGTCCTGACTTTC. As protein: CASTPSGRVRANVLTF.

The rearrangement links TRBV6-1 to TRBJ1-2, with 7 bases lining up with TRBD1. The CDR3 totals 13 residues. The J segment lost 7 bases and the V segment lost 2 bases, leaving 4 bases of the junction unmatched. Germline values: CDR1 MNHNS, CDR2 SASEGT. The CDR3 coding sequence is TGTGCCAGCAGTGAAAGAAGGGGGCCTGGCTACACCTTC. As protein: CASSERRGPGYTF.

The genes are TRBV5-1 and TRBJ1-6; a possible D gene is TRBD1 (5 bases). The CDR3 contains 15 residues. V gave up 4 bases and J gave up 8 bases, with 16 bases separating them. Germline CDR1 reads SGHRS; CDR2 reads YFSETQ. The CDR3 spells CASSDSRVGDSPLHF. In DNA form, the CDR3 reads TGCGCCAGCAGCGATTCCAGAGTAGGGGATTCACCCCTCCACTTT.

The rearrangement links TRBV6-5 to TRBJ2-5; 8 bases are shared with TRBD1. The CDR3 runs to 15 residues. Losses at the gene ends were 6 bases for V and 2 bases for J; bases not matched to a gene: 8. Germline V lookup: CDR1 MNHEY, CDR2 SVGAGI. The CDR3 coding sequence is TGTGCCAGCAGCCAGGGTACAGGGGGGCAAGAGACCCAGTACTTC. Its protein is CASSQGTGGQETQYF.

The chain links TRBV9 to TRBJ2-3; 7 bases agree with TRBD1. After removal of 0 bases from V and 0 bases from J, the junction contained 4 bases not matched to a gene. CDR3 length equals 16 residues. CDR1 SGDLS and CDR2 YYNGEE come from the germline V gene. The CDR3, as DNA: TGTGCCAGCAGCGTAGCACAGGGGAAAAGCACAGATACGCAGTATTTT. Its translation: CASSVAQGKSTDTQYF.

The chain joins TRBV28 to TRBJ1-5, with 8 bases identical to TRBD1. Germline CDR1 reads MDHEN; CDR2 reads SYDVKM. V shed 6 bases and J 7 bases; nucleotides not matched to a gene: 11. The CDR3 sequence is 15 residues long. CDR3 amino acids: CASSIQHRGNQPQHF. In nucleotides, the CDR3 is TGTGCCAGCAGCATCCAACACAGGGGGAACCAGCCCCAGCATTTT.

This chain connects TRBV29-1 to TRBJ2-5, with 10 bases lining up with TRBD2. The J call may be incorrect, as the DNA end agrees better with TRBJ2-7. Germline lookup yields CDR1 SQVTM and CDR2 ANQGSEA. CDR3 size: 12 residues. CDR3: CSVGLAGVEQYF. In DNA form, the CDR3 reads TGCAGCGTTGGCCTAGCGGGAGTCGAGCAGTACTTC.

The J gene is TRBJ2-7, the V gene TRBV27; 9 bases fit TRBD1. The J segment lost 2 bases and the V segment lost 5 bases, leaving 7 bases of the junction unmatched. The length of the CDR3 is 15 residues. Germline V CDR1 and CDR2: MNHEY, SMNVEV (reference sequence). DNA of the CDR3: TGTGCCAGCAGTGAATCGACAGGGGGGGCCTACGAGCAGTACTTC. Residues: CASSESTGGAYEQYF.

The CDR3 reads CASSLGPIQETQYF. CDR3 coding DNA: TGTGCCAGCAGCTTAGGGCCGATCCAAGAGACCCAGTACTTC. The rearrangement joins TRBV7-2 to TRBJ2-5, with D hard to call. The CDR3 has 14 residues. Germline loops: CDR1 SGHTA, CDR2 FQGNSA. Trimming left V 1 base short and J 1 base short, with 7 bases between.

The rearrangement uses TRBV5-1 and TRBJ1-2, with D uncertain. Germline CDR1 SGHRS, CDR2 YFSETQ. This CDR3 has 14 amino acids. The V end was cut by 2 bases, the J end by 0 bases, with 8 bases between. CDR3: CASSFDTTNYGYTF. The CDR3 nucleotides are TGCGCCAGCAGCTTTGACACAACTAACTATGGCTACACCTTC. Combining the CDR3 with reference TRBV5-1 and TRBJ1-2 gives the whole variable domain KAGVTQTPRYLIKTRGQQVTLSCSPISGHRSVSWYQQTPGQGLQFLFEYFSETQRNKGNFPGRFSGRQFSNSRSEMNVSTLELGDSALYLCASSFDTTNYGYTFGSGTRLTVV.

This clone appeared a single time. The chain uses TRBV6-5 and TRBJ2-5; 7 bases fit TRBD2. The ends lost 5 bases at V and 1 base at J; junction bases unmatched: 1. This CDR3 region has 13 residues. Germline CDR1 MNHEY, CDR2 SVGAGI. Written as DNA, the CDR3 is TGTGCCAGCAGTGGCGGGGGCCAAGAGACCCAGTACTTC. This encodes CASSGGGQETQYF.

The chain employs TRBV28 and TRBJ2-3; D is perhaps TRBD1 (6 bases). The CDR3 contains 16 residues. Trimming took off 1 base at V and 3 bases at J, with 14 bases between the two ends. CDR1 is MDHEN and CDR2 is SYDVKM in the germline V gene. The DNA for the CDR3 is TGTGCCAGCAGTTTATCCGGCAGGGGCGGTACAGATACGCAGTATTTT. Translation: CASSLSGRGGTDTQYF.

The chain couples TRBV10-3 to TRBJ1-2; D not resolved. Germline V lookup: CDR1 ENHRY, CDR2 SYGVKD. V lost 7 bases and J 7 bases, leaving 16 bases between the germline ends. This CDR3 has 13 residues. CDR3: CAINPRLPGGYTF. In nucleotides, the CDR3 is TGTGCCATCAATCCACGACTACCCGGTGGCTACACCTTC.

In its sample, this clone was seen a few times. This chain connects TRBV15 to TRBJ2-1; possibly TRBD1 for D (6 bases). The V end lost 0 bases, the J end lost 3 bases, and 12 bases lay between the germline ends. The germline V gene has CDR1 LNHNV and CDR2 YYDKDF (reference sequence). The CDR3 contains 16 residues. The CDR3, as DNA: TGTGCCACCAGCAGAGACCCAGGGGAAGGCTACAATGAGCAGTTCTTC. Translating gives CATSRDPGEGYNEQFF.